The entry below describes one T cell receptor (beta chain). V shed 5 bases, J shed 4 bases, and the junction held 4 bases outside the gene matches. The CDR3 totals 14 residues. CDR1 is SGDLS and CDR2 is YYNGEE in the germline V gene. This sample was included in a study of blood T cell repertoires in COVID-19. About the study: Samples taken during acute and convalescent COVID-19 were collected in the United States, Italy and Spain. The cDNA or gDNA used as material had been derived from T cells, B-cell-depleted T cells, or PBMCs.

How the authors handled the data: Estimation of nucleated cell counts relied on the amplification of reference gene primers. Clones were sequenced by immunoSEQ multiplex PCR, and TCRdb holds only the in-frame ones, with some missing. From that table come the V and J calls and clone size; the DNA was used to work out D and trimming. Of 120,000 or so clones listed, approximately 80% are singletons. Sequencing was performed on peripheral blood. This chain uses TRBV9 with TRBJ2-3, with 10 nucleotides matching TRBD2. The receptor was isolated from a man in his 60s with acute or convalescent COVID-19. The CDR3 sequence is CASRAGGQSDTQYF. The CDR3, as DNA: TGTGCCAGCAGAGCGGGAGGGCAATCAGATACGCAGTATTTT.